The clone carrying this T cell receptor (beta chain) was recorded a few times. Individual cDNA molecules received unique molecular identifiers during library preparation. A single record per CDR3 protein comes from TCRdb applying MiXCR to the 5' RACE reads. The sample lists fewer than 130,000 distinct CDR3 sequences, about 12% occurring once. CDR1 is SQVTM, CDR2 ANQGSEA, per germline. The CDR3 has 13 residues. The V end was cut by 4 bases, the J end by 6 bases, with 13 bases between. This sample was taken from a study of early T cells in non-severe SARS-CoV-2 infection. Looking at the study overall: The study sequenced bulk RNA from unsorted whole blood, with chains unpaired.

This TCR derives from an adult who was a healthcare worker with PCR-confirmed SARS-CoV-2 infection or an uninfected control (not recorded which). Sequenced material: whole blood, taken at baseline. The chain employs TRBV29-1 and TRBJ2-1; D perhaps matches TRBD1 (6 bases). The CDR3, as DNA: TGCAGCGTTGTAGGGGGACCTTCCAATGAGCAGTTCTTC. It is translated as CSVVGGPSNEQFF.